This T cell receptor (beta chain) was profiled in a study of neurological immune-mediated disorders. Study-wide results and limits: Private repertoires in all groups were suggested, as expanded clones shared no CDR3 amino acid sequences across subjects.

This clonotype was seen ten or more times. The antigen is unknown. 5'RACE with 10-nucleotide random UMIs generated the cDNA. TCRdb passed the 5' RACE reads through MiXCR, listing each CDR3 protein once. The sample includes some 50,000 distinct CDR3 sequences, roughly 17% seen only once; the top ten take approximately 4%. The ends were cut back, 0 bases at V and 1 base at J, with 10 bases in the middle. CDR3 size: 15 residues. The V gene's germline CDR1 is SGHRS and CDR2 YFSETQ. The sequence was obtained from a man in his sixties in good health. This chain links TRBV5-1 with TRBJ1-1; D is unresolved. Sequenced sample: PBMCs. The CDR3 loop is CASSLEAGGNTEAFF. For the CDR3, the DNA is TGCGCCAGCAGCTTGGAGGCGGGTGGGAACACTGAAGCTTTCTTT.